Detailed here is one TCR beta chain. The record originates from a study of regulatory T cells in long-lasting Graves disease. V was trimmed by 3 bases and J by 12 bases, leaving 20 bases between them. The CDR3 has 14 residues. Specified time point: newly diagnosed GD, antithyroid drugs for less than 3 months. Extracted PBMC RNA gave rise to the TCR library. For TCR beta, libraries came from iRepertoire HTBI primers and Arm-PCR of CDR3 regions. TCRdb ran MiXCR on the multiplex PCR reads and lists one entry per CDR3 protein. The sample lists 400,000 to 500,000 distinct CDR3 sequences; 15% were seen once. These same records also appear under a second study, on T cells in Graves' hyperthyroidism and ophthalmopathy.

The chain carries TRBV12-3 or TRBV12-4 and TRBJ1-1; D gene unclear. The clonotype was recovered from a woman aged 40 to 50 with Graves disease. The sequencing here drew on peripheral blood mononuclear cells (PBMCs), taken at new diagnosis, from a patient treated with antithyroid drugs. Here the CDR3 DNA reads TGTGCCAGCAGTTTGGTCGGGCCGAACACGGAAACTTTCTTT. It translates to CASSLVGPNTETFF.